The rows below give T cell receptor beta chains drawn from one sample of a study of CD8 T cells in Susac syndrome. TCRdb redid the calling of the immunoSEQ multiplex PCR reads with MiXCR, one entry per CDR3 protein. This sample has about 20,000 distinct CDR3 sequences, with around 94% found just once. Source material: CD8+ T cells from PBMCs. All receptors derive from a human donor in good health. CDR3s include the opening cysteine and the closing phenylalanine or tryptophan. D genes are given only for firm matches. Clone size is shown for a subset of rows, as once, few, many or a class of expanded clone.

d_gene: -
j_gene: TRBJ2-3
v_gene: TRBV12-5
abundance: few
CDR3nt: TGTGCTAGTGGTTCAACAGGGAACACAGATACGCAGTATTTT
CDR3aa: CASGSTGNTDTQYF

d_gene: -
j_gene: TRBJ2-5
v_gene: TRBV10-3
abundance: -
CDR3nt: TGTGCCATCGGAGGGGGACCAGAGACCCAGTACTTC
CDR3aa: CAIGGGPETQYF

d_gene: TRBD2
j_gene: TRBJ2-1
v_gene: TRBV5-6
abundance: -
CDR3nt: TGTGCCAGCTTTGATAGCGGGGGGGCCGATGAGCAGTTCTTC
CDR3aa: CASFDSGGADEQFF

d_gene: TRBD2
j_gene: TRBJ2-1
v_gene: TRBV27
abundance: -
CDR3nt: TGTGCCAGCAGTTTGAACGGGGGGTTATACAATGAGCAGTTCTTC
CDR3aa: CASSLNGGLYNEQFF

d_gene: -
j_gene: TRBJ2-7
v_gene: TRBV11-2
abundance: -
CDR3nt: TGTGCCAGCAGCTTTCGGGTAACCTACGAGCAGTACTTC
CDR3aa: CASSFRVTYEQYF

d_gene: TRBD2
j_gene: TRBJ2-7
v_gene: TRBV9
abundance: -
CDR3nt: TGTGCCAGCAGCGCCGGACTAGCGGAGTCCTACGAGCAGTACTTC
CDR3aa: CASSAGLAESYEQYF

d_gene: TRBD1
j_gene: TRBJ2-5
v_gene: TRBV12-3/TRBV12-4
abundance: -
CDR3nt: TGTGCCAGCTTGCGGGACAGGGGAGAGACCCAGTACTTC
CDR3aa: CASLRDRGETQYF

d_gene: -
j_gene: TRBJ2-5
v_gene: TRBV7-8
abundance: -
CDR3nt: -
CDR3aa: CASSSSAGLRQETQYF

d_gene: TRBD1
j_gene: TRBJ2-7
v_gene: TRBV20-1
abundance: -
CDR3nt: TGCAGTGCTAGAGATTCGGGGACAGGAGACTACGAGCAGTACTTC
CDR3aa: CSARDSGTGDYEQYF

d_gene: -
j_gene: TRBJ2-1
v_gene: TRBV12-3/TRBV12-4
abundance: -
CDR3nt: TGTGCCAGCAGTCCTCTTGAGTTGGGGAATGAGCAGTTCTTC
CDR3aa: CASSPLELGNEQFF

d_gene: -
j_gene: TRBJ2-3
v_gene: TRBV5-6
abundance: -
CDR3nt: TGTGCCAGCAGCTTGGCCAGGTTTACGCAGTATTTT
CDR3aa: CASSLARFTQYF

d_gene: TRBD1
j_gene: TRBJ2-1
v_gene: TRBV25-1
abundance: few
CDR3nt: TGTGCCAGCAGGGGGACAGGGTGGGGTGAGCAGTTCTTC
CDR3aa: CASRGTGWGEQFF

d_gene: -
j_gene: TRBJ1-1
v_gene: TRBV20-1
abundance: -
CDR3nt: TGCAGTGCTAGAGATCCGCAAGATGGAAGGAACACTGAAGCTTTCTTT
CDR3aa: CSARDPQDGRNTEAFF

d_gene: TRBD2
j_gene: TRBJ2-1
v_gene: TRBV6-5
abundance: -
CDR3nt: TGTGCCAGCAGTTACTCTACCCCGGGACTAGCACAGGAGCAGTTCTTC
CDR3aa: CASSYSTPGLAQEQFF

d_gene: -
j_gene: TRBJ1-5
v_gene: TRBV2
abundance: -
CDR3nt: TGTGCCAGCAGTGGGACCGACAATCAGCCCCAGCATTTT
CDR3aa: CASSGTDNQPQHF

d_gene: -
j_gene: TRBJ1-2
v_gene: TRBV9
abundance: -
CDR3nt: TGTGCCAGCAGCCCCCTACTGAACTATGGCTACACCTTC
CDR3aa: CASSPLLNYGYTF

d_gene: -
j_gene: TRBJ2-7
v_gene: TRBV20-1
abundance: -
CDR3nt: TGCAGTGCTCGGACCGAGGGGCCCTTCTCCTACGAGCAGTACTTC
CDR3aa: CSARTEGPFSYEQYF

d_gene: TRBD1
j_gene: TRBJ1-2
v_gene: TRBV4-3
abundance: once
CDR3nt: TGCGCCAGCAGCCAAGGATCACAGGGGTCGCTATCCTTTGGCTACACCTTC
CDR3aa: CASSQGSQGSLSFGYTF

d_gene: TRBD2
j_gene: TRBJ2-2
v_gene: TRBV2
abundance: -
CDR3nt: TGTGCCAGCAGTGAAGGAGTTCGACTAGCGGGGGACTCGAACACCGGGGAGCTGTTTTTT
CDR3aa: CASSEGVRLAGDSNTGELFF

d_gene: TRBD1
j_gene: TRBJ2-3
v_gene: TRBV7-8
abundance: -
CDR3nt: TGTGCCAGCAGCCCGGACAGGGGGCTGGGATGGAAGCAGTATTTT
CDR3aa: CASSPDRGLGWKQYF

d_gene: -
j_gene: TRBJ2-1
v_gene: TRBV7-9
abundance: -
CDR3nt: TGTGCCAGCACCAACTGGAAGGGGAGCTACAATGAGCAGTTCTTC
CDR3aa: CASTNWKGSYNEQFF

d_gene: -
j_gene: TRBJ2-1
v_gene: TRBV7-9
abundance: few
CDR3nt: TGTGCCAGCAGCTTAGGGGGACGGCACCCCGGGGGTGAGCAGTTCTTC
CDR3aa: CASSLGGRHPGGEQFF

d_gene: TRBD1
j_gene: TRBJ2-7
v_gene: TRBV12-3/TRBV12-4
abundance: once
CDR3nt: TGTGCCAGCAGTTTTAGGCAGGGGGACCACGAGCAGTACTTC
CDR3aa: CASSFRQGDHEQYF

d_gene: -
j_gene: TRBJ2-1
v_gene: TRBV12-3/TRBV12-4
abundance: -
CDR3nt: TGTGCCAGCTCACACTCTCGGGCGGGGAGCTCCTACAATGAGCAGTTCTTC
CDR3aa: CASSHSRAGSSYNEQFF